Given below is one TCR beta chain in context. Its antigen remains unidentified. Base qualities were left out, and no much larger clone turns up one base away. The germline V gene (reference sequence) gives CDR1 as LNHDA and CDR2 as SQIVND. The junction shows trimming of 5 bases on V and 4 bases on J, plus 9 bases between the germline ends. The CDR3 measures 13 amino acids from cysteine to phenylalanine. Here the CDR3 DNA is all that survives: 39 bases in frame from base 1. TCRbeta CDR3 regions were amplified from genomic DNA by means of the immunoSEQ Assay, a bias-controlled multiplex PCR. Processing in the source paper ran as follows. The number of nucleated cells in each sample was estimated from the amplification of reference gene primers within the assay. Sequence reads were collapsed and filtered to measure the absolute abundance of every unique TCRbeta CDR3 rearrangement. For each sample, productive Simpson clonality was calculated as the square root of Simpson's diversity index across productive rearrangements. Drawn from immuneACCESS, this table holds only the in-frame rearrangements with V and J called that TCRdb kept. Clones are partly lost; checked studies trace under half to an unresolved V gene and leave the rest unexplained. The DNA was the basis for D and trimming; V, J and clone size are from that table. The sample table lists roughly 230,000 clones, about 82% of them with a count of one. Roughly 6.4% of the sample rests with the top ten.

This sample was included in a study of blood T cell repertoires in COVID-19 (dated by TCRdb to about 2020). In the study overall: Collaborator samples came from the United States, Italy and Spain and covered acute and convalescent phases of COVID-19. The prospective study material was composed of cDNA or gDNA derived from T cells, B-cell-depleted T cells, or PBMCs. The dataset comprised deeply sampled blood TCRbeta repertoires from subjects exposed to, actively infected with, or recovered from COVID-19. The repertoires were released in a freely available public database meant as a resource for research on the immune response to SARS-CoV-2. Samples came from the ongoing ImmuneRACE study (first 160 participants) plus 1,254 subjects from 6 global collaborators. A de-identified subject ID, COVID-19 status, age in years and sex were almost always included in the sample metadata. Where HLA class I and class II types were available, the types were taken from metadata supplied by the sample provider, not from assay-based typing. Here is what the overall study found, with its caveats: The amount of clinical and demographic metadata varied by source and participant and was provided uncurated.

Whole blood was collected in K2EDTA tubes by collaborating institutions according to the institutions' own protocols. Collaborator samples were shipped for TCRbeta analysis as frozen whole blood, isolated PBMCs, or DNA extracted from either sample type. The source of this sequence is a woman in her sixties with active or convalescent COVID-19. The chain employs TRBV19 and TRBJ1-5; perhaps TRBD1 is the D gene, with 5 bases matching. Material for sequencing was peripheral blood. The CDR3 amino acid sequence is: CASSDSPNQPQHF. The sequenced DNA is TGTGCCAGTAGTGACAGTCCTAATCAGCCCCAGCATTTT.